Below are 32 T cell receptor beta chains sequenced from a single sample in a study of OX40 agonist ivuxolimab in advanced cancers. Sequenced by immunoSEQ multiplex PCR; TCRdb stores in-frame clones only, minus some. In the table there are more than 40,000 clones, around four fifths of which are singletons. The sequencing here drew on CD4+ or CD8+ T cells sorted from blood, taken in a trial of the OX40 agonist ivuxolimab. Receptor source: an adult with an advanced solid tumor such as melanoma, head and neck, liver or kidney cancer.

V gene TRBV4-3 combines with J gene TRBJ1-1; a weak D match, TRBD1 (6 bases). This CDR3 has 18 amino acids. The V end lost 4 bases, the J end lost 5 bases, and 26 bases lay between the germline ends. CDR1 LGHNA and CDR2 YSLEER come from the germline V gene. CDR3 residues: CASSPGVAQTTGRTEAFF. The CDR3 DNA is TGCGCCAGCAGCCCAGGGGTGGCTCAAACAACAGGGCGGACTGAAGCTTTCTTT.

In nucleotides, the CDR3 is TGTGCCAGCAGTTTGGGTGCATCCTACAAAAACACTGAAGCTTTCTTT. Encoded protein: CASSLGASYKNTEAFF. This chain joins TRBV28 and TRBJ1-1; D gene unclear. There are 16 residues in the CDR3. CDR1 MDHEN and CDR2 SYDVKM come from the germline V gene. Trimming removed 3 bases at V and 2 bases at J, with 16 bases between.

This clone occurred once. This sequence joins TRBV5-1 and TRBJ2-7; D not certain. Germline CDR1 and CDR2: SGHRS and YFSETQ. The CDR3 covers 14 residues. Trimming took 1 base from V and 2 from J, leaving 10 bases between them. For the CDR3, the DNA is TGCGCCAGCAGCTTGTTTGGAGAAACCTACGAGCAGTACTTC. It specifies CASSLFGETYEQYF.

The chain combines TRBV9 with TRBJ2-3; 7 bases fit TRBD2. CDR3 length equals 15 residues. Germline loops: CDR1 SGDLS, CDR2 YYNGEE. With V trimmed by 2 bases and J by 2 bases, 5 bases remained unmatched. The CDR3 sequence: CASSVGLADTDTQYF. In DNA form, the CDR3 reads TGTGCCAGCAGCGTGGGTCTAGCGGACACAGATACGCAGTATTTT.

This chain joins TRBV7-3 and TRBJ2-7; tentatively, D is TRBD2 (6 bases). V lost 5 bases, J lost 2 bases, and 13 bases lay in between. The CDR3 runs 14 residues. Germline assignment: CDR1 SGHTA and CDR2 FQGTGA. Written as DNA, the CDR3 is TGTGCCAGCAGCATCTACGGGACTCCCTACGAGCAGTACTTC. As protein: CASSIYGTPYEQYF.

The rearrangement links TRBV4-1 to TRBJ2-1; 7 bases are shared with TRBD1. The V gene's germline CDR1 is MGHRA and CDR2 YSYEKL. This CDR3 comprises 16 residues. V shed 0 bases, J shed 4 bases, and the junction held 6 bases outside the gene matches. CDR3 nucleotides: TGCGCCAGCAGCCAAGAGGACAGGACCCCTTACAATGAGCAGTTCTTC. This encodes CASSQEDRTPYNEQFF.

This clone appeared once. The chain joins TRBV13 to TRBJ1-2; D gene unclear. CDR1 and CDR2 from the germline V gene are PRHDT and FYEKMQ (reference sequence). CDR3 size: 13 residues. Trimming took off 0 bases at V and 5 bases at J, with 7 bases between the two ends. CDR3 DNA sequence: TGTGCCAGCAGCTTAGGCAGCAGGTATGGCTACACCTTC. The encoded protein is CASSLGSRYGYTF.

By proportion, this clone is medium-sized. J is TRBJ1-5 and V is TRBV11-3; TRBD1 is a possible D gene (5 bases). The CDR3 covers 15 residues. The V end was cut by 7 bases, the J end by 1 base, with 14 bases between. In germline, CDR1 is SGHNT, CDR2 YENEEA. The CDR3 coding sequence is TGTGCCAGCACCCCCCCCAGGGTAAGCAATCAGCCCCAGCATTTT. This encodes CASTPPRVSNQPQHF.

This rearrangement joins TRBV6-5 to TRBJ2-3; TRBD1 aligns across 7 bases. With 2 bases clipped from V and 1 base from J, the junction kept 6 bases outside the gene matches. The CDR3 spans 16 residues. Germline loops: CDR1 MNHEY, CDR2 SVGAGI. Here the CDR3 reads CASSYSVQGGTDTQYF. Written as DNA, the CDR3 is TGTGCCAGCAGTTACAGTGTGCAGGGGGGCACAGATACGCAGTATTTT.

Within the sample, this clone is medium-sized. This chain joins TRBV21-1 and TRBJ1-5; the tabulated D call, TRBD1, remains unverified against the DNA. TRBV21-1 is listed as a pseudogene. This CDR3 region has 17 residues. The CDR3 loop reads CASSKATTGQFNQPQHF. CDR3 nucleotides: TGTGCCAGCAGCAAAGCTACGACAGGTCAATTCAATCAGCCCCAGCATTTT.

This sequence joins TRBV27 and TRBJ1-2; weak D call: TRBD1 (6 bases). CDR1 and CDR2 from the germline V gene are MNHEY and SMNVEV (reference sequence). CDR3 length equals 14 residues. Trimming took off 5 bases at V and 2 bases at J, with 12 bases between the two ends. Here the CDR3 reads CASSGGHLNYGYTF. As DNA, the CDR3 is TGTGCCAGCAGTGGGGGACACCTCAACTATGGCTACACCTTC.

V and J are TRBV14 and TRBJ2-5; D not resolved. Germline CDR1 and CDR2: SGHDN and FVKESK. The germline V and J ends were trimmed by 4 bases and 5 bases, with 14 bases remaining between them. CDR3 length: 14 amino acids. The CDR3 sequence is CASSPLGPWETQYF. The CDR3 nucleotides read TGTGCCAGCAGCCCTCTAGGGCCGTGGGAGACCCAGTACTTC.

V is TRBV7-8 and J is TRBJ2-1; D is perhaps TRBD2 (5 bases). In germline, CDR1 is SGHVS, CDR2 FQNEAQ. V shed 0 bases and J shed 9 bases, with 9 bases lying between them. The CDR3 runs 13 residues. The CDR3 sequence is CASSLAKRAEQFF. For the CDR3, the DNA is TGTGCCAGCAGCTTAGCGAAGAGGGCTGAGCAGTTCTTC.

This clone turned up a few times. V is TRBV6-1 and J is TRBJ1-2; TRBD1 matches at 7 bases. Germline CDR1 MNHNS, CDR2 SASEGT. J lost 6 bases, V lost 4 bases, and 8 bases had no gene match. This CDR3 spans 14 amino acids. CDR3 coding DNA: TGTGCCAGCAGTGCCAGGGGGGAGGCGGATGGCTACACCTTC. Its translation is CASSARGEADGYTF.

This chain connects TRBV28 to TRBJ2-2; possible D gene TRBD1, 5 bases. The CDR3 length is 14 residues. The V gene's germline CDR1 is MDHEN and CDR2 SYDVKM. The ends were cut back, 3 bases at V and 2 bases at J, with 7 bases in the middle. The CDR3 region has the DNA TGTGCCAGCAGTTTTACAGGAAACACCGGGGAGCTGTTTTTT. Translating gives CASSFTGNTGELFF.

The chain joins TRBV4-3 to TRBJ2-5, with TRBD1 identical over 8 bases. The J call may be mistaken, given a closer DNA end match to TRBJ2-7. CDR1 and CDR2 (germline): LGHNA, YSLEER. CDR3 length: 16 residues. CDR3 sequence: CASSQDGTGYSYEQYF. In DNA, the CDR3 is TGCGCCAGCAGCCAAGATGGGACAGGCTATTCCTACGAGCAGTACTTC.

V and J are TRBV10-2 and TRBJ2-2; 7 bases align to TRBD1. The CDR3 is 13 residues long. In germline, CDR1 is WSHSY, CDR2 SAAADI. V was pared by 6 bases and J by 9 bases, with 7 bases of the junction left unmatched. CDR3: CASSQGVSRELFF. The DNA for the CDR3 is TGCGCCAGCAGCCAGGGGGTCAGCCGGGAGCTGTTTTTT.

Here the CDR3 reads CASSLAGTQTDTQYF. As DNA, the CDR3 is TGTGCCAGCAGCTTGGCCGGGACACAGACAGATACGCAGTATTTT. This chain links TRBV7-9 with TRBJ2-3, with D tentatively TRBD1 (6 bases). This CDR3 region has 15 residues. V lost 3 bases to trimming and J lost 3 bases, with 13 bases between them. Germline CDR1 reads SEHNR; CDR2 reads FQNEAQ (reference sequence).

The chain recombines TRBV5-1 with TRBJ1-5; maybe TRBD1 (5 bases). The germline CDR1 and CDR2 sequences are SGHRS and YFSETQ. This CDR3 contains 14 residues. V lost 0 bases, J lost 7 bases, and 11 bases lay in between. CDR3 protein: CASSLEAGDQPQHF. CDR3 DNA: TGCGCCAGCAGCTTGGAAGCCGGGGACCAGCCCCAGCATTTT.

V is TRBV7-9 and J is TRBJ2-1, with TRBD2 as a possible D gene (6 bases). Between the trimmed V and J ends, which lost 0 bases and 2 bases, there was a span of 14 bases. This CDR3 contains 17 residues. CDR1 and CDR2 from the germline V gene are SEHNR and FQNEAQ (reference sequence). For the CDR3, the DNA is TGTGCCAGCAGCTTAGCCCCCGGGGGTAGACCCTACAATGAGCAGTTCTTC. This sequence encodes CASSLAPGGRPYNEQFF.

The chain recombines TRBV15 with TRBJ1-1, with 9 bases identical to TRBD1. Trimming at V came to 0 bases and at J to 11 bases, leaving 7 bases not matched to a gene. Germline V lookup: CDR1 LNHNV, CDR2 YYDKDF (reference sequence). CDR3 length: 14 residues. CDR3 nucleotide sequence: TGTGCCACCAGCAGAGACGGGACAGGGTTCAGGGCTTTCTTT. Translated, it gives CATSRDGTGFRAFF.

A few counts support this clone. The CDR3 ends on some other residue instead of the conserved phenylalanine or tryptophan, so this is likely a read error. The DNA is omitted, as the CDR3 cannot be located on it reliably, and the CDR3 follows TCRdb's listing. The chain combines TRBV7-4 with TRBJ2-6; the DNA was not used to check the table's D call, TRBD2. CDR1 SGHVT and CDR2 SQSDAQ come from the germline V gene. The CDR3 is made up of 12 amino acids, end residues included. CDR3 region: CASSYAASAHKV.

This chain links TRBV2 with TRBJ2-1; D might be TRBD1 (6 bases). The CDR3 covers 16 residues. Trimming took 1 base from V and 3 from J, leaving 13 bases between them. CDR1 and CDR2 from the germline V gene are SNHLY and FYNNEI. CDR3 region: CASSEGSQGFYNEQFF. DNA of the CDR3: TGTGCCAGCAGTGAAGGTAGTCAGGGGTTCTACAATGAGCAGTTCTTC.

The chain combines TRBV5-4 with TRBJ1-3, with D possibly matching TRBD1 (5 bases). Germline V gives CDR1 SGHNT, CDR2 YYREEE (reference sequence). The CDR3 has 15 residues. Trimming removed 2 bases at V and 3 bases at J, with 12 bases between. The CDR3 DNA follows: TGTGCCAGCAGCTTTCAGGGAGCGGGTGGAAACACCATATATTTT. Amino acids: CASSFQGAGGNTIYF. The variable domain in full, completed from reference TRBV5-4 and TRBJ1-3, reads ETGVTQSPTHLIKTRGQQVTLRCSSQSGHNTVSWYQQALGQGPQFIFQYYREEENGRGNFPPRFSGLQFPNYSSELNVNALELDDSALYLCASSFQGAGGNTIYFGEGSWLTVV.

V usage is TRBV4-2 and J usage is TRBJ2-3, with D uncertain. The germline V gene has CDR1 LGHNA and CDR2 YNFKEQ. V lost 1 base to trimming and J lost 2 bases, with 10 bases between them. The CDR3 contains 15 residues. CDR3 region: CASSQGTDHTDTQYF. The CDR3 region has the DNA TGTGCCAGCAGCCAAGGGACGGACCACACAGATACGCAGTATTTT.

The V call is TRBV6-1, the J call TRBJ2-6; D possibly corresponds to TRBD1 (6 bases). V was clipped by 5 bases and J by 3 bases, with 11 bases between them. CDR1 is MNHNS, CDR2 SASEGT, per germline. This CDR3 is 15 amino acids long. The CDR3: CASSQGSDGANVLTF. The CDR3, as DNA: TGTGCCAGCAGTCAGGGGAGCGATGGGGCCAACGTCCTGACTTTC.

This clone came up a few times. V and J are TRBV27 and TRBJ2-1; 10 bases are shared with TRBD2. The CDR3 is made up of 16 amino acids. V lost 8 bases, J lost 0 bases, and 7 bases stayed unmatched. The V gene's germline CDR1 is MNHEY and CDR2 SMNVEV (reference sequence). DNA of the CDR3: TGTGCCAGCGCTAGCGGGGGCCTGAGCTCCTACAATGAGCAGTTCTTC. Translated, it gives CASASGGLSSYNEQFF.

The CDR3 reads CASRFGAASSYEQYF. CDR3 nucleotides: TGTGCCAGCAGATTTGGAGCGGCGAGCTCCTACGAGCAGTACTTC. This chain connects TRBV27 to TRBJ2-7; tentative D call: TRBD2 (5 bases). The CDR3 sequence is 15 residues long. Trimming shortened V by 6 bases and J by 0 bases, and 15 bases separated the two germline ends. Germline CDR1 MNHEY, CDR2 SMNVEV (reference sequence).

V and J are TRBV5-1 and TRBJ2-1; D call uncertain. This CDR3 is 12 amino acids long. The ends were cut back, 0 bases at V and 6 bases at J, with 4 bases in the middle. CDR1 is SGHRS, CDR2 YFSETQ, per germline. CDR3 bases: TGCGCCAGCAGCTTGGAGGGCAATGAGCAGTTCTTC. It specifies CASSLEGNEQFF.

The chain couples TRBV5-1 to TRBJ2-2; no firm D call. This CDR3 region has 14 residues. V shed 4 bases and J shed 0 bases, with 7 bases lying between them. The germline CDR1 and CDR2 sequences are SGHRS and YFSETQ. The CDR3 spells CASSLHTNTGELFF. The CDR3 nucleotides are TGCGCCAGCAGCCTTCACACGAACACCGGGGAGCTGTTTTTT.

CDR3 protein: CASSEHSSYEQYF. In nucleotides, the CDR3 is TGTGCCAGCAGTGAACACAGCTCCTACGAGCAGTACTTC. This rearrangement joins TRBV2 to TRBJ2-7, with D unclear. The V gene's germline CDR1 is SNHLY and CDR2 FYNNEI. V was shortened by 2 bases and J by 0 bases, with 5 bases between the two germline ends. The CDR3 has 13 residues.

The chain employs TRBV28 and TRBJ2-5; TRBD1 agrees at 9 bases. Germline V gene sequence: CDR1 MDHEN, CDR2 SYDVKM. V was clipped by 3 bases and J by 1 base; unmatched bases: 3. The CDR3 is 15 residues long. Here the CDR3 reads CASSFYRGPQETQYF. As DNA, the CDR3 is TGTGCCAGCAGTTTTTACAGGGGGCCCCAAGAGACCCAGTACTTC. Full variable domain (rest looked up from reference TRBV28 and TRBJ2-5): DVKVTQSSRYLVKRTGEKVFLECVQDMDHENMFWYRQDPGLGLRLIYFSYDVKMKEKGDIPEGYSVSREKKERFSLILESASTNQTSMYLCASSFYRGPQETQYFGPGTRLLVL.